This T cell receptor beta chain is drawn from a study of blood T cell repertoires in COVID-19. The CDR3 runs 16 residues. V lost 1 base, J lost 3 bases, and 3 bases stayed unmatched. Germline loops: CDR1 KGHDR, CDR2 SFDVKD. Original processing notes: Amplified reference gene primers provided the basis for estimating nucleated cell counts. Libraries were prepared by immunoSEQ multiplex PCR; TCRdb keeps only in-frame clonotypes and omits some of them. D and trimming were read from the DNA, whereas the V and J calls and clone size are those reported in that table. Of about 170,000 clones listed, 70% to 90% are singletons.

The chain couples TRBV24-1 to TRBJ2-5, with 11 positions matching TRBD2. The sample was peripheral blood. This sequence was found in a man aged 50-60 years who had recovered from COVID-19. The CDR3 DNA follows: TGTGCCACCAGTGATTTTTCGACTAGCGGGAAAGAGACCCAGTACTTC. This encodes CATSDFSTSGKETQYF.